The rows below give T cell receptor beta chains drawn from one sample of a study of blood T cell repertoires in COVID-19. Clones were read by immunoSEQ multiplex PCR, and TCRdb kept only the in-frame ones, dropping some. The sample has approximately 220,000 clones, roughly 88% seen once. The sequenced material came from peripheral blood. Every receptor here comes from a man aged 40-55 years with acute or convalescent COVID-19. CDR3s include the opening cysteine and the closing phenylalanine or tryptophan. The D gene is left open where the match is weak. Clone sizes are given selectively: once, few, many, or a class where the clone is expanded.

J gene,clone size,D gene,V gene,CDR3 DNA,CDR3 protein
TRBJ1-2,-,TRBD1,TRBV27,TGTGCCAGCAGGTCCCGGGACAGTGAGCTGGAGGGCTACACCTTC,CASRSRDSELEGYTF
TRBJ2-7,-,-,TRBV19,TGTGCCAGTAGTATAGGATCCGGACAGACCTACGAGCAGTACTTC,CASSIGSGQTYEQYF
TRBJ2-3,-,TRBD2,TRBV14,TGTGCCAGCAGCCGAGACCTAGCGGGAGCCCCCGAAGATACGCAGTATTTT,CASSRDLAGAPEDTQYF
TRBJ2-1,-,-,TRBV13,TGTGCCAGCGGAGGGGCTAGAATTTACAATGAGCAGTTCTTC,CASGGARIYNEQFF
TRBJ1-4,-,-,TRBV30,TGTGCCTGGAGGGGGGGAGCTAATGAAAAACTGTTTTTT,CAWRGGANEKLFF
TRBJ2-3,-,TRBD1,TRBV25-1,TGTGCCAGCAGTAAAACGACAGGGACCTCCTACACAGATACGCAGTATTTT,CASSKTTGTSYTDTQYF
TRBJ2-1,-,-,TRBV5-5,TGTGCCAGCAGCCTGGACCCGAGAGTCTTCTACAATGAGCAGTTCTTC,CASSLDPRVFYNEQFF
TRBJ2-7,-,-,TRBV12-5,TGTGCTAGTGGTTTGCAAGGCGGTACGGGGCAGTACTTC,CASGLQGGTGQYF
TRBJ1-1,-,-,TRBV27,TGTGCCAGCAGTTTATCGTGGGAGATCTCGGAAGCTTTCTTT,CASSLSWEISEAFF
TRBJ2-4,-,-,TRBV9,TGTGCCAGCAGCGTAGAGCCAACTTCCGCCAAAAACATTCAGTACTTC,CASSVEPTSAKNIQYF
TRBJ2-7,-,-,TRBV6-5,TGTGCCAGCAGTTACGGGCAGAACTCCTACGAGCAGTACTTC,CASSYGQNSYEQYF
TRBJ1-1,-,-,TRBV7-8,TGTGCCAGCAGCCCAGAGGGGGGGGCAGGTTTGGACACTGAAGCTTTCTTT,CASSPEGGAGLDTEAFF
TRBJ2-2,-,TRBD2,TRBV19,TGTGCCAGTAGACCTAGCGGTCTCACCGGGGAGCTGTTTTTT,CASRPSGLTGELFF
TRBJ1-3,-,TRBD1,TRBV19,TGTGCCAGTAACCAGGGACAGTACTCTGGAAACACCATATATTTT,CASNQGQYSGNTIYF
TRBJ2-3,-,TRBD2,TRBV5-1,TGCGCCAGCAGCTCCGGGACTAGCGGGACTGGGGATACGCAGTATTTT,CASSSGTSGTGDTQYF
TRBJ1-1,-,TRBD1,TRBV9,TGTGCCAGCAGCGTAGTGGGACAGGGGGCAGCTGAAGCTTTCTTT,CASSVVGQGAAEAFF
TRBJ2-3,-,TRBD1,TRBV7-9,TGTGCCAGCAGCTTAGGACAGGGAGTCACAGATACGCAGTATTTT,CASSLGQGVTDTQYF
TRBJ1-1,once,-,TRBV18,TGTGCCAGCTCACCACCCGGGAACACTGAAGCTTTCTTT,CASSPPGNTEAFF
TRBJ1-6,-,TRBD1,TRBV10-3,TGTGCCATCAGTGAGTCGACAGGGCACTCACCCCTCCACTTT,CAISESTGHSPLHF
TRBJ1-6,once,-,TRBV18,TGTGCCAGCTCACGGGACATCTCCTATAATTCACCCCTCCACTTT,CASSRDISYNSPLHF
TRBJ2-2,-,-,TRBV3-1/TRBV3-2,TGTGCCAGCAGCCCGCTAACCGGGACCGGGGAGCTGTTTTTT,CASSPLTGTGELFF
TRBJ1-5,-,TRBD1,TRBV19,TGTGCCAGTAGTTTACTCAGACAGGGAGGTCAGCCCCAGCATTTT,CASSLLRQGGQPQHF
TRBJ2-5,-,-,TRBV6-5,TGTGCCAGCAGTTACTCAGGGGACTGGACTGTGGAGACCCAGTACTTC,CASSYSGDWTVETQYF
TRBJ1-5,-,-,TRBV27,TGTGCCAGCAGTTTCGCTAGGGAGGTCAATCAGCCCCAGCATTTT,CASSFAREVNQPQHF
TRBJ1-1,-,TRBD1,TRBV2,TGTGCCAGCAGAGCGAGACAGGGCGGCACTGAAGCTTTCTTT,CASRARQGGTEAFF
TRBJ1-2,-,-,TRBV3-1/TRBV3-2,TGTGCCAGCAGCCAAGTAGCCGTTGGGGGCCCTCCGACCTTC,CASSQVAVGGPPTF
TRBJ2-1,once,-,TRBV9,TGTGCCAGCAGCGTAGCGGGAGTGCGATACAATGAGCAGTTCTTC,CASSVAGVRYNEQFF
TRBJ1-6,-,-,TRBV6-6,TGTGCCAGCGAATCAGGGCGGAATTCACCCCTCCACTTT,CASESGRNSPLHF
TRBJ1-2,-,TRBD1,TRBV30,TGTGCCTGGACGCCCGGGACAGTGAAAGTCTATGGCTACACCTTC,CAWTPGTVKVYGYTF
TRBJ1-5,medium-sized,-,TRBV3-1/TRBV3-2,TGTGCCAGCAGCCAAGATCGAGGCCGTCCCCAGCATTTT,CASSQDRGRPQHF
TRBJ2-1,few,-,TRBV20-1,TGCAGTGCTACAGGGAATGAGCAGTTCTTC,CSATGNEQFF
TRBJ2-5,-,-,TRBV11-2,TGTGCCAGCAGCTTCCAGTGGGACGGGGAGGACCAGTACTTC,CASSFQWDGEDQYF
TRBJ1-6,-,TRBD1,TRBV5-4,TGTGCCAGCAGCCTGACAGGGGTAGGGTATAATTCACCCCTCCACTTT,CASSLTGVGYNSPLHF
TRBJ1-1,-,-,TRBV29-1,TGCAGCGTTATGGGCTCGGACACTGAAGCTTTCTTT,CSVMGSDTEAFF
TRBJ2-1,-,TRBD2,TRBV3-1/TRBV3-2,TGTGCCAGCAGCCAAGATCTAACGGGAGGTGGGCAGTTCTTC,CASSQDLTGGGQFF
TRBJ1-1,-,TRBD1,TRBV4-1,TGCGCCAGCACCCTCCCAGGGGGTTTCACTGAAGCTTTCTTT,CASTLPGGFTEAFF